This T cell receptor (beta chain) stems from a study of T cell repertoires in cytomegalovirus infection. Study overall: Public TCR beta signatures marked donors with CMV infection and the matching HLA. General study results and limits: It was HLA-C-restricted CMV-specific TCR beta clonotypes that dominated the response ex vivo.

This clonotype has just a few counts. Its target is not known. The V gene lost 5 bases and the J gene lost 0 bases, with 14 bases spanning the gap. CDR3 size: 16 residues. The germline V gene has CDR1 MDHEN and CDR2 SYDVKM. TCRdb ran MiXCR on the reads and lists one entry per CDR3 protein. The sample lists 150,000 to 160,000 distinct CDR3 sequences, 20% to 30% seen once, with approximately 11% in the top ten. Source material: PBMCs. The receptor was isolated from a human donor in good health (CMV status not recorded). Some clones in this sample may be carry-over from other donors' samples. The chain recombines TRBV28 with TRBJ1-3, with D unclear. This CDR3 is CASSILQSSSGNTIYF. In DNA form, the CDR3 reads TGTGCCAGCAGTATATTACAGTCGAGCTCTGGAAACACCATATATTTT.